A selection of T cell receptor beta chains follows, all from one sample in a study of blood T cells in healthy people across ages. TCRdb reprocessed the 5' RACE reads via MiXCR and lists one record per CDR3 protein. The table includes roughly 830,000 distinct CDR3 sequences, around 68% detected once. The specimen sequenced was blood. The receptors come from a man aged 25-45 years in good health. Each CDR3 is given with its conserved first and last residue. D genes are given only for firm matches. Clone size, where shown, is once, few, many, or a class for clones that have expanded.

>.|TRBJ2-1|.|TRBV29-1
CSVRTGTGEQFF
TGCAGCGTCAGGACTGGGACTGGTGAGCAGTTCTTC
>once|TRBJ2-7|.|TRBV2
CASKASPGDYEQYF
TGTGCCAGCAAGGCCTCGCCAGGGGATTACGAGCAGTACTTC
>.|TRBJ1-2|.|TRBV14
CASSQETGASGYTF
TGTGCCAGCAGCCAAGAAACTGGGGCGAGCGGCTACACCTTC
>.|TRBJ2-1|TRBD2|TRBV29-1
CSGRTSGGASSYNEQFF
TGCAGCGGACGAACTAGCGGGGGGGCCTCCTCCTACAATGAGCAGTTCTTC
>.|TRBJ1-5|.|TRBV7-8
CASSLAVVRGNQPQHF
TGTGCCAGCAGCTTAGCTGTCGTCCGGGGGAATCAGCCCCAGCATTTT
>once|TRBJ1-2|TRBD1|TRBV6-5
CASSGQGTGSEGYTF
TGTGCCAGCAGTGGGCAGGGGACAGGGTCTGAGGGCTACACCTTC
>.|TRBJ2-5|TRBD2|TRBV20-1
CSARDGSGAETQYF
TGCAGTGCTAGAGATGGTAGCGGGGCAGAGACCCAGTACTTC
>.|TRBJ1-6|.|TRBV5-1
CASSRGESPLHF
TGCGCCAGCTCCAGGGGAGAATCACCCCTCCACTTT
>.|TRBJ2-7|.|TRBV29-1
CSVAEDGYEQYF
TGCAGCGTGGCCGAGGACGGGTACGAGCAGTACTTC
>few|TRBJ2-7|.|TRBV4-3
CASSQDLDRSGRTYEQYF
TGCGCCAGCAGCCAAGATCTTGACAGGAGCGGGCGTACCTACGAGCAGTACTTC
>.|TRBJ2-3|.|TRBV9
CASSGGLTQYF
TGTGCCAGCAGCGGCGGCCTTACGCAGTATTTT
>.|TRBJ2-7|TRBD2|TRBV6-2/TRBV6-3
CASSRRAGTYEQYF
TGTGCCAGCAGTCGCCGAGCGGGAACCTACGAGCAGTACTTC
>few|TRBJ2-1|.|TRBV29-1
CSVSIGLNNEQFF
TGCAGCGTTTCAATTGGACTTAACAATGAGCAGTTCTTC
>few|TRBJ1-2|TRBD1|TRBV28
CAGTTGGIGKDYGYTF
TGTGCCGGGACGACAGGGGGCATAGGGAAGGACTATGGCTACACCTTC
>few|TRBJ2-1|TRBD1|TRBV29-1
CSVGDRVNEQFF
TGCAGCGTTGGAGACAGGGTGAATGAGCAGTTCTTC
>.|TRBJ2-5|TRBD1|TRBV20-1
CSAAGTGIIQETQYF
TGCAGTGCTGCCGGGACAGGGATAATCCAAGAGACCCAGTACTTC
>.|TRBJ2-5|TRBD2|TRBV6-5
CASRRAGDNQETQYF
TGTGCCAGCAGACGAGCGGGGGACAACCAAGAGACCCAGTACTTC
>.|TRBJ2-6|.|TRBV6-5
CASSYRLTGYSGANVLTF
TGTGCCAGCAGTTACCGCCTGACAGGTTATTCTGGGGCCAACGTCCTGACTTTC
>few|TRBJ2-7|.|TRBV3-1
CASSQATAAYEQYF
TGTGCCAGCAGCCAAGCGACGGCCGCCTACGAGCAGTACTTC
>.|TRBJ2-3|TRBD2|TRBV7-3
CASSPGLAQFTDTQYF
TGTGCCAGCAGCCCGGGACTAGCGCAATTCACAGATACGCAGTATTTT
>.|TRBJ2-1|TRBD1|TRBV6-5
CASSKDRVGNEQFF
TGTGCCAGCAGTAAGGACAGGGTCGGCAATGAGCAGTTCTTC
>.|TRBJ2-2|TRBD1|TRBV10-3
CAISQDRDTGELFF
TGTGCCATCAGCCAGGACAGGGACACCGGGGAGCTGTTTTTT
>many|TRBJ2-4|.|TRBV25-1
CAIPQGAGNIQYF
TGTGCCATCCCCCAAGGGGCAGGAAACATTCAGTACTTC
>few|TRBJ2-7|.|TRBV28
CASSTPQKSRPDEQYF
TGTGCCAGCAGCACCCCACAAAAATCCCGGCCGGACGAGCAGTACTTC
>.|TRBJ1-1|TRBD1|TRBV9
CASSHPGQGPPNTEAFF
TGTGCCAGCAGTCACCCCGGACAGGGGCCTCCGAACACTGAAGCTTTCTTT
>many|TRBJ1-5|.|TRBV29-1
CSVEGGLNQPQHF
TGCAGCGTTGAAGGAGGTCTCAATCAGCCCCAGCATTTT
>.|TRBJ2-2|.|TRBV4-2
CASSPTPTEPTGELFF
TGTGCCAGCAGCCCAACCCCGACGGAGCCCACCGGGGAGCTGTTTTTT
>once|TRBJ2-3|TRBD2|TRBV20-1
CSATLARVTDTQYF
TGCAGTGCTACACTAGCGAGGGTAACAGATACGCAGTATTTT
>few|TRBJ2-7|.|TRBV7-2
CASSLPGEQYF
TGTGCCAGCAGCTTACCGGGGGAGCAGTACTTC
>.|TRBJ2-5|.|TRBV6-5
CASSYSGGAQETQYF
TGTGCCAGCAGTTACTCAGGAGGGGCCCAAGAGACCCAGTACTTC
>.|TRBJ2-7|.|TRBV5-1
CASRDFHEQYF
TGCGCCAGCCGGGATTTTCACGAGCAGTACTTC
>.|TRBJ2-5|.|TRBV7-9
CASTTGISAGEQYF
TGTGCCAGCACCACGGGAATCTCGGCGGGTGAGCAGTACTTC
>few|TRBJ1-2|.|TRBV12-3/TRBV12-4
CASMIGGGYTF
TGTGCAAGCATGATAGGGGGTGGCTACACCTTC
>many|TRBJ2-1|.|TRBV5-1
CASSLDQGTYNEQFF
TGCGCCAGCAGCCTCGATCAGGGGACTTACAATGAGCAGTTCTTC
>.|TRBJ2-6|.|TRBV10-3
CAINGPAPEANVLTF
TGTGCCATCAATGGGCCGGCGCCGGAGGCCAACGTCCTGACTTTC
>.|TRBJ1-5|.|TRBV7-9
CATGFDQPQHF
TGTGCCACAGGTTTTGATCAGCCCCAGCATTTT
>.|TRBJ2-1|TRBD2|TRBV18
CASSPGLAGESYEQFF
TGTGCCAGCTCACCAGGGCTAGCGGGGGAGTCCTACGAGCAGTTCTTC
>.|TRBJ2-5|TRBD1|TRBV9
CASGGQGWETQYF
TGTGCCAGCGGAGGACAGGGGTGGGAGACCCAGTACTTC
>.|TRBJ2-3|.|TRBV3-1
CASSPQGLSTDTQYF
TGTGCCAGCAGCCCCCAGGGACTTAGCACAGATACGCAGTATTTT
>.|TRBJ2-3|.|TRBV4-3
CASSQEGGTGDTQYF
TGCGCCAGCAGCCAAGAAGGGGGGACGGGGGATACGCAGTATTTT
>few|TRBJ2-5|TRBD2|TRBV20-1
CSARPTAGTREETQYF
TGCAGTGCTAGACCAACGGCCGGGACTAGGGAAGAGACCCAGTACTTC
>few|TRBJ2-7|TRBD1|TRBV15
CATSMGTASSYEQYF
TGTGCCACCAGCATGGGGACAGCTAGCTCCTACGAGCAGTACTTC
>.|TRBJ2-6|.|TRBV5-1
CASSLVGRGLSGANVLTF
TGCGCCAGCAGCTTGGTGGGCAGGGGACTCTCTGGGGCCAACGTCCTGACTTTC
>.|TRBJ2-1|.|TRBV25-1
CASSEYPENEQFF
TGTGCCAGCAGTGAATACCCCGAGAATGAGCAGTTCTTC
>.|TRBJ2-3|TRBD1|TRBV5-1
CASSLTGAAYGTDTQYF
TGCGCCAGCAGCTTGACAGGGGCGGCTTATGGCACAGATACGCAGTATTTT
>.|TRBJ2-1|.|TRBV10-3
CATQRQWVDYNEQFF
TGTGCCACCCAACGACAATGGGTAGACTACAATGAGCAGTTCTTC